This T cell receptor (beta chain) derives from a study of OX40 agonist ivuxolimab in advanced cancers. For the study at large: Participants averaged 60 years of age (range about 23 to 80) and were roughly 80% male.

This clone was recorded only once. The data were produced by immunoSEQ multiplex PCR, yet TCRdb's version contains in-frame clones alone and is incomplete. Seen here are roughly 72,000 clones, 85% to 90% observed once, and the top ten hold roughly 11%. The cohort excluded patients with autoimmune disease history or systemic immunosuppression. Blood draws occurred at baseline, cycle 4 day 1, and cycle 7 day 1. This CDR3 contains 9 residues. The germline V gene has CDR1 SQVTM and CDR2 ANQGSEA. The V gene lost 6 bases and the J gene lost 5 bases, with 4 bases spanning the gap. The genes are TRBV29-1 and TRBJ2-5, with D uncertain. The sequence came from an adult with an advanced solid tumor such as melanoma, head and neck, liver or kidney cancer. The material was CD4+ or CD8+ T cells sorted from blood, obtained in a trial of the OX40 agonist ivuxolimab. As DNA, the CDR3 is TGCAGCGTCGGGGAGACCCAGTACTTC. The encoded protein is CSVGETQYF. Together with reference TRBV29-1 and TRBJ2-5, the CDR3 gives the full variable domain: SAVISQKPSRDICQRGTSLTIQCQVDSQVTMMFWYRQQPGQSLTLIATANQGSEATYESGFVIDKFPISRPNLTFSTLTVSNMSPEDSSIYLCSVGETQYFGPGTRLLVL.